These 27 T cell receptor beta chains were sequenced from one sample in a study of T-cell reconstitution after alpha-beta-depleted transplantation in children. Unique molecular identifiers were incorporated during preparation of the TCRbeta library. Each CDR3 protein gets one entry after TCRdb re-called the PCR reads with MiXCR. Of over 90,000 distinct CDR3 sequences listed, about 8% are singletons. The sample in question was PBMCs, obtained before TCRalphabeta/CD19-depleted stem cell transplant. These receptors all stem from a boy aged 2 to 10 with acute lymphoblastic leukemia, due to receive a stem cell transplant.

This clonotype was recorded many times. In DNA form, the CDR3 reads TGTGCCAGCAGCTTGGGGCGATCCCGACTTATCCGGACTCTCACTGAAGCTTTCTTT. Protein product: CASSLGRSRLIRTLTEAFF. The chain carries TRBV5-4 and TRBJ1-1; no clear D. CDR1 and CDR2 (germline): SGHNT, YYREEE (reference sequence). This CDR3 has 19 residues. V shed 0 bases and J shed 4 bases, with 25 bases lying between them.

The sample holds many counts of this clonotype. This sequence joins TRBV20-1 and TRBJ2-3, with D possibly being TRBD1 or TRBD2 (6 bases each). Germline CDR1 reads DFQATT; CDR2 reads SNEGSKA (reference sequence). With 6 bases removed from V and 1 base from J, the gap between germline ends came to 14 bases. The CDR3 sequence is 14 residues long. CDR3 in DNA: TGCAGTGCCCTGAGCCGGGGGCGCACAGATACGCAGTATTTT. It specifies CSALSRGRTDTQYF.

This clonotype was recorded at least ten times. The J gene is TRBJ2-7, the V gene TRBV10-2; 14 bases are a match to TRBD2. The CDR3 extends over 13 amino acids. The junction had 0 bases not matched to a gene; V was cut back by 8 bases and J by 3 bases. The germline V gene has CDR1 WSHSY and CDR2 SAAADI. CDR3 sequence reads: CASGLAGGYEQYF. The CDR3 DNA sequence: TGCGCCAGCGGACTAGCGGGGGGCTACGAGCAGTACTTC.

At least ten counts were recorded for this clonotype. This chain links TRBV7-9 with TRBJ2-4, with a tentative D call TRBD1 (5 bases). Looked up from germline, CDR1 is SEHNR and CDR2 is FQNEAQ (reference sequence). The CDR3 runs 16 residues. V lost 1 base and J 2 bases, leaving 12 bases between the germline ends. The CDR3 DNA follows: TGTGCCAGCAGCTTAGGATATGGGGCGACCAAAAACATTCAGTACTTC. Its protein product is CASSLGYGATKNIQYF. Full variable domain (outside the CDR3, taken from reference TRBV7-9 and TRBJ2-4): DTGVSQNPRHKITKRGQNVTFRCDPISEHNRLYWYRQTLGQGPEFLTYFQNEAQLEKSRLLSDRFSAERPKGSFSTLEIQRTEQGDSAMYLCASSLGYGATKNIQYFGAGTRLSVL.

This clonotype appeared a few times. DNA for the CDR3: TGTGCCACCAGTGATCCACCAATCGACTATGGCTACACCTTC. Translated: CATSDPPIDYGYTF. The chain links TRBV24-1 to TRBJ1-2; D is uncertain. CDR3 length: 14 amino acids. Looked up from germline, CDR1 is KGHDR and CDR2 is SFDVKD. V was trimmed by 3 bases and J by 3 bases, leaving 10 bases between them.

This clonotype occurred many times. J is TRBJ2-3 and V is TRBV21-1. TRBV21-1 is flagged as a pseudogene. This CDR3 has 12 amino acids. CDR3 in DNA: TGTGCCAGCAGCAAAGCTGGGATGACGCAGTATTTT. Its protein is CASSKAGMTQYF.

CDR3 loop: CASRSDGGQETQYF. Here the CDR3 DNA reads TGTGCCAGTCGCTCAGACGGGGGCCAAGAGACCCAGTACTTC. The chain links TRBV7-8 to TRBJ2-5; D might be TRBD2 (6 bases). Germline CDR1 SGHVS, CDR2 FQNEAQ. The CDR3 consists of 14 residues. Trimming cost V 9 bases and J 1 base, with 15 bases left between them.

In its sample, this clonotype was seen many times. The CDR3, as DNA: TGTGCCACCAGTGTGGCTAGCCCAGATACGCAGTATTTT. Translated: CATSVASPDTQYF. The rearrangement links TRBV24-1 to TRBJ2-3, with D maybe TRBD2 (5 bases). The CDR3 is 13 residues long. V lost 5 bases to trimming and J lost 4 bases, with 9 bases between them. CDR1 is KGHDR and CDR2 is SFDVKD in the germline V gene.

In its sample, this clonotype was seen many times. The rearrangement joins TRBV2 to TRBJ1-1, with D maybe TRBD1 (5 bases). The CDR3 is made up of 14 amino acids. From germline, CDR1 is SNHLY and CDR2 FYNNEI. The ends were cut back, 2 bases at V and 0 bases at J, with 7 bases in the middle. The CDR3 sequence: CASSESGLNTEAFF. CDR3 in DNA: TGTGCCAGCAGTGAATCAGGGTTGAACACTGAAGCTTTCTTT.

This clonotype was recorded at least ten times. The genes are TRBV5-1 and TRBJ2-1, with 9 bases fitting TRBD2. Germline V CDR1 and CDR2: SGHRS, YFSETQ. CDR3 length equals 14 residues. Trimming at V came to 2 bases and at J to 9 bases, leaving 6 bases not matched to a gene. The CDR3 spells CASSLAGGRGEQFF. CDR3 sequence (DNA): TGCGCCAGCAGCTTAGCGGGGGGCCGTGGTGAGCAGTTCTTC.

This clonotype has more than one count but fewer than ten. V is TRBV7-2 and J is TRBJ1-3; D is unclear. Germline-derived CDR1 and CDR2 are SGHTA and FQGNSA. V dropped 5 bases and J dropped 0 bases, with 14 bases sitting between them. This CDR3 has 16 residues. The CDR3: CASSPLTANSGNTIYF. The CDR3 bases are TGTGCCAGCAGCCCCCTGACCGCCAACTCTGGAAACACCATATATTTT.

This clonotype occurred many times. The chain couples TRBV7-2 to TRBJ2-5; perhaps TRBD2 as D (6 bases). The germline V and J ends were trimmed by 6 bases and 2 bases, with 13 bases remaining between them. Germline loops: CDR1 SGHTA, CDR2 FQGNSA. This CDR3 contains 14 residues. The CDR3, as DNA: TGTGCCAGCAGTTCCCTGGGGGGACAAGAGACCCAGTACTTC. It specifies CASSSLGGQETQYF.

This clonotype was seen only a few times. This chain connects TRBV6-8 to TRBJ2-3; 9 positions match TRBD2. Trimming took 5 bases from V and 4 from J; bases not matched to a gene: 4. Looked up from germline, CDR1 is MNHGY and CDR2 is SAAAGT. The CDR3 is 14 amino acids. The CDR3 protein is CASSPSGEADTQYF. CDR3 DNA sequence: TGTGCCAGCAGTCCTAGCGGGGAGGCAGATACGCAGTATTTT.

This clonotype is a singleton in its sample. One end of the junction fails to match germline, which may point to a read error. CDR3 sequence (DNA): TGCTGTGCTAGAGATCAGTTTAGCGGGGCACCTGGGCACGAGCAGTACTTC. It is translated as CCARDQFSGAPGHEQYF. The J gene is TRBJ2-7, the V gene TRBV20-1; the match to TRBD2 covers 8 bases. CDR1 is DFQATT and CDR2 is SNEGSKA in the germline V gene (reference sequence). The CDR3 covers 17 residues.

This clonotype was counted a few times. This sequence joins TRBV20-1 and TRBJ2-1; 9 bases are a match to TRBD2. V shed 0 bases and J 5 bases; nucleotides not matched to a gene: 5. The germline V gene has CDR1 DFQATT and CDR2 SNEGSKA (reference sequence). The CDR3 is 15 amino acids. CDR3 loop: CSARDGGGADNEQFF. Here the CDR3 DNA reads TGCAGTGCTAGAGATGGCGGGGGGGCCGACAATGAGCAGTTCTTC.

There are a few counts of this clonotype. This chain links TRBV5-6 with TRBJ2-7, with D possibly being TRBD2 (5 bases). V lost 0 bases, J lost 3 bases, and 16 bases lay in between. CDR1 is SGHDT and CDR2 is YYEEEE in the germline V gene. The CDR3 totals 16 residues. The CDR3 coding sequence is TGTGCCAGCAGCTTGGCCGTCGGGGAGATAGGCTACGAGCAGTACTTC. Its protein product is CASSLAVGEIGYEQYF.

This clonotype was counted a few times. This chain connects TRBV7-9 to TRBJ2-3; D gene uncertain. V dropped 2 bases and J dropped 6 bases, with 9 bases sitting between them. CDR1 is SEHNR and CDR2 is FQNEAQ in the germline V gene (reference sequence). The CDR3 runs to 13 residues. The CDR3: CASSLRRSDTQYF. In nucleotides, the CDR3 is TGTGCCAGCAGCTTAAGACGGTCGGATACGCAGTATTTT. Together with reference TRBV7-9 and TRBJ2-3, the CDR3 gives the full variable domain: DTGVSQNPRHKITKRGQNVTFRCDPISEHNRLYWYRQTLGQGPEFLTYFQNEAQLEKSRLLSDRFSAERPKGSFSTLEIQRTEQGDSAMYLCASSLRRSDTQYFGPGTRLTVL.

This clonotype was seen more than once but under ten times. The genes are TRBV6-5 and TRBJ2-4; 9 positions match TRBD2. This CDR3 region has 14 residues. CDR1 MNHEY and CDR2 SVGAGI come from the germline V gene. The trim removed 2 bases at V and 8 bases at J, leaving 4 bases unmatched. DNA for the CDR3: TGTGCCAGCAGTTACGCGGCGGGGGGGGACATTCAGTACTTC. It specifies CASSYAAGGDIQYF.

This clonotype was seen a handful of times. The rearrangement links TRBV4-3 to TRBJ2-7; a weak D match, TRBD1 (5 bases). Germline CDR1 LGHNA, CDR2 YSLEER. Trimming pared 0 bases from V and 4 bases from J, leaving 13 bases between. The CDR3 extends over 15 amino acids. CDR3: CASSQDQGALYEQYF. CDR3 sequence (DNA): TGCGCCAGCAGCCAAGATCAGGGTGCCCTTTACGAGCAGTACTTC.

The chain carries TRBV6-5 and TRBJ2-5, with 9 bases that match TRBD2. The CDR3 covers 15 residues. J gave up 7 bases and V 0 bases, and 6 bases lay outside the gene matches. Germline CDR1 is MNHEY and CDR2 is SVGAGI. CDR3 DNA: TGTGCCAGCAGTTACTCGGCTAGCGGGGTGGGGACCCAGTACTTC. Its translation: CASSYSASGVGTQYF.

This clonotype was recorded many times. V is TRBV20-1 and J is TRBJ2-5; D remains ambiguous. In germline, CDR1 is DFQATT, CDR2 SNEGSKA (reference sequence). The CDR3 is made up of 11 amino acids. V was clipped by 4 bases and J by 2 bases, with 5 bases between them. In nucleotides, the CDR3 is TGCAGTGCTATGCGGCAAGAGACCCAGTACTTC. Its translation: CSAMRQETQYF.

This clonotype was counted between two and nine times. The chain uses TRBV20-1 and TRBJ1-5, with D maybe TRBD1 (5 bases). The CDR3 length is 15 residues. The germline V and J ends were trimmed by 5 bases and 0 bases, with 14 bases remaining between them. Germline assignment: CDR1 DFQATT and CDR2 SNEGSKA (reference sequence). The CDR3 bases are TGCAGTGCTCGAGGTGGCGGGGCTAGCAATCAGCCCCAGCATTTT. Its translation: CSARGGGASNQPQHF.

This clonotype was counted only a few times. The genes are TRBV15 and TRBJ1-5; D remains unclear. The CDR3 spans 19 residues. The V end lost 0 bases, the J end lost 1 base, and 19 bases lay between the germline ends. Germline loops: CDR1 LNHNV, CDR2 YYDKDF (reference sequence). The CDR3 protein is CATSRDIRRPGESNQPQHF. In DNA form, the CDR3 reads TGTGCCACCAGCAGAGATATTCGACGCCCCGGGGAAAGCAATCAGCCCCAGCATTTT.

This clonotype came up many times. Here the CDR3 reads CSVKGRRNYEQYF. CDR3 sequence (DNA): TGCAGCGTTAAGGGACGGAGGAACTACGAGCAGTACTTC. V and J are TRBV29-1 and TRBJ2-7; either TRBD1 or TRBD2 may supply D (5 bases each). Trimming pared 5 bases from V and 3 bases from J, leaving 14 bases between. Germline lookup yields CDR1 SQVTM and CDR2 ANQGSEA. CDR3 length equals 13 residues.

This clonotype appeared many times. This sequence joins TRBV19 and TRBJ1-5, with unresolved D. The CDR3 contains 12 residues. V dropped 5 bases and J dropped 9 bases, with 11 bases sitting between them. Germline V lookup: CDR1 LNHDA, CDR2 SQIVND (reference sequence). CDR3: CASSELGRPQHF. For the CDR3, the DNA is TGTGCCAGTAGTGAATTAGGTCGGCCCCAGCATTTT.

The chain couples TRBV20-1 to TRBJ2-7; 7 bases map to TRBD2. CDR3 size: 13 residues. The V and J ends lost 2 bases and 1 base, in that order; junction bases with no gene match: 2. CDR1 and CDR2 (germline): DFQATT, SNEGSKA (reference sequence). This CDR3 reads CSARSGGSYEQYF. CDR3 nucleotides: TGCAGTGCTAGATCCGGGGGGTCCTACGAGCAGTACTTC.

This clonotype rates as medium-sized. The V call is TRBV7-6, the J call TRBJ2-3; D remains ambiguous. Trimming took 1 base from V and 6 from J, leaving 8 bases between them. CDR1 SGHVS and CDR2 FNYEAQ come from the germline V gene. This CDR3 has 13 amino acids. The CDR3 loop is CASSLGSRDTQYF. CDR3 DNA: TGTGCCAGCAGCTTAGGCTCCCGGGATACGCAGTATTTT.